Below are 32 T cell receptor beta chains sequenced from a single sample in a study of T-cell reconstitution after alpha-beta-depleted transplantation in children. Unique molecular identifiers were incorporated when the TCRbeta library was constructed. TCRdb redid the calling of the PCR reads with MiXCR, one entry per CDR3 protein. The sample records about a million distinct CDR3 sequences, less than 30% being singletons. Material: PBMCs, mostly from graft donor cells, obtained 360 days after TCRalphabeta/CD19-depleted stem cell transplant. The receptors stem from a boy under three years old who had a stem cell transplant for SCID, so the T cells may come from the graft donor.

This clonotype was found a few times. The chain employs TRBV5-1 and TRBJ2-7; a weak D match, TRBD1 (5 bases). V was clipped by 6 bases and J by 5 bases, with 15 bases between them. The germline V gene encodes CDR1 SGHRS and CDR2 YFSETQ. The CDR3 runs 13 residues. The CDR3 loop is CASTKGVGDEQYF. CDR3 nucleotides: TGCGCCAGCACCAAAGGGGTCGGCGACGAGCAGTACTTC.

The chain links TRBV20-1 to TRBJ2-1; TRBD1 agrees at 10 bases. CDR1 is DFQATT and CDR2 is SNEGSKA in the germline V gene (reference sequence). The CDR3 runs 15 residues. With V trimmed by 7 bases and J by 3 bases, 9 bases remained unmatched. Here the CDR3 DNA reads TGCAGTGGCTATAAGACAGGGGGCAACTACAATGAGCAGTTCTTC. Protein sequence: CSGYKTGGNYNEQFF.

This chain connects TRBV7-3 to TRBJ2-1; 7 bases map to TRBD1. The CDR3 has 14 amino acids. Germline trimming cut 2 bases from V and 8 bases from J; bases unmatched to any gene: 6. Germline CDR1 reads SGHTA; CDR2 reads FQGTGA. The CDR3 sequence is CASSLSGTGDEQFF. DNA of the CDR3: TGTGCCAGCAGCTTATCCGGCACAGGGGATGAGCAGTTCTTC.

The chain links TRBV5-1 to TRBJ1-2, with D tentatively TRBD1 (6 bases). V was cut by 0 bases and J by 2 bases, with 14 bases left in between. Germline CDR1 is SGHRS and CDR2 is YFSETQ. The CDR3 has 16 amino acids. CDR3 protein: CASSLATHRANYGYTF. DNA for the CDR3: TGCGCCAGCAGCTTGGCAACCCACAGGGCGAACTATGGCTACACCTTC.

This clonotype was observed a handful of times. The J gene is TRBJ1-1, the V gene TRBV7-2, with D unresolved. The CDR3 has 13 residues. Germline-derived CDR1 and CDR2 are SGHTA and FQGNSA. With 5 bases removed from V and 4 bases from J, the gap between germline ends came to 11 bases. The CDR3 loop reads CASSRPPGTEAFF. DNA of the CDR3: TGTGCCAGCAGCCGCCCCCCGGGCACTGAAGCTTTCTTT.

In its sample, this clonotype was seen many times. The J gene is TRBJ2-1, the V gene TRBV29-1; 11 nucleotides match TRBD1. The CDR3 has 18 residues. CDR1 is SQVTM and CDR2 is ANQGSEA in the germline V gene. The J segment lost 5 bases and the V segment lost 2 bases, leaving 14 bases of the junction unmatched. The CDR3 spells CSVERSSRTGGLNNEQFF. DNA of the CDR3: TGCAGCGTTGAACGGTCGTCAAGGACAGGGGGCCTAAACAATGAGCAGTTCTTC.

This clonotype was seen a few times. This chain joins TRBV12-3 or TRBV12-4 and TRBJ2-5; 14 positions agree with TRBD2. This CDR3 contains 14 residues. The ends lost 6 bases at V and 7 bases at J; junction bases unmatched: 4. The CDR3: CASSPGTSGGTQYF. For the CDR3, the DNA is TGTGCCAGCAGCCCCGGGACTAGCGGGGGGACCCAGTACTTC.

The chain is built from TRBV6-5 and TRBJ2-7; D is ambiguous. Germline CDR1 MNHEY, CDR2 SVGAGI. V was pared by 0 bases and J by 3 bases, with 9 bases between. The CDR3 covers 14 residues. CDR3 sequence: CASSYSSYGYEQYF. CDR3 nucleotides: TGTGCCAGCAGTTACTCGAGTTACGGCTACGAGCAGTACTTC.

This clonotype was counted a few times. The chain joins TRBV29-1 to TRBJ2-5; D gene ambiguous. Germline CDR1 and CDR2: SQVTM and ANQGSEA. Deletions cut 5 bases from V and 5 bases from J, with 12 bases between. The CDR3 totals 12 residues. The CDR3 DNA follows: TGCAGCGTTCGGCCATCAGCGGAGACCCAGTACTTC. Its translation is CSVRPSAETQYF.

This clonotype was counted a few times. This chain links TRBV27 with TRBJ2-7, with D possibly matching TRBD1 (5 bases). The V end was cut by 6 bases, the J end by 0 bases, with 15 bases between. CDR3 length: 15 amino acids. CDR1 is MNHEY, CDR2 SMNVEV, per germline (reference sequence). Written as DNA, the CDR3 is TGTGCCAGCAGGGCTCAGGGAAGGAGCTCCTACGAGCAGTACTTC. Translated: CASRAQGRSSYEQYF.

CDR3 nucleotide sequence: TGTGCCAGCAGCTTAGATCCGAGGAGTTACAAAAACATTCAGTACTTC. It yields the protein CASSLDPRSYKNIQYF. The chain is built from TRBV11-2 and TRBJ2-4, with unresolved D. V lost 0 bases and J 3 bases, leaving 12 bases between the germline ends. This CDR3 is 16 amino acids long. Per germline, CDR1 SGHAT and CDR2 FQNNGV.

This clonotype has only a few counts. The rearrangement uses TRBV24-1 and TRBJ2-3; a weak D match, TRBD2 (7 bases). V was pared by 3 bases and J by 0 bases, with 9 bases between. The CDR3 runs to 15 residues. Looked up from germline, CDR1 is KGHDR and CDR2 is SFDVKD. CDR3 residues: CATSDRGASTDTQYF. CDR3 DNA sequence: TGTGCCACCAGTGATCGGGGGGCGAGCACAGATACGCAGTATTTT.

Points on this clonotype: This sequence may be a read error, since a much larger clone differs from it by one base. The V and J genes are TRBV12-3 or TRBV12-4 and TRBJ2-5; tentative D call: TRBD2 (5 bases). Trimming took 5 bases from V and 0 from J, leaving 7 bases between them. The CDR3 totals 13 residues. The CDR3 sequence is CASSPSHQETQYF. DNA for the CDR3: TGTGCCAGCAGTCCTAGCCACCAAGAGACCCAGTACTTC.

This clonotype was seen a handful of times. The chain couples TRBV12-3 or TRBV12-4 to TRBJ1-5; D not resolved. The length of the CDR3 is 16 residues. The germline V and J ends were trimmed by 3 bases and 6 bases, with 18 bases remaining between them. CDR3 in amino acids: CASSLGRALGSQPQHF. The DNA for the CDR3 is TGTGCCAGCAGTTTGGGAAGGGCGCTAGGGAGTCAGCCCCAGCATTTT.

V usage is TRBV5-1 and J usage is TRBJ2-3; TRBD2 aligns across 10 bases. The CDR3 is 16 amino acids. CDR1 is SGHRS, CDR2 YFSETQ, per germline. Unmatched junction bases numbered 4, after V lost 2 bases and J lost 1 base. The CDR3 here is CASSFNLAGGTDTQYF. CDR3 bases: TGCGCCAGCAGCTTCAACCTAGCGGGGGGCACAGATACGCAGTATTTT.

This clonotype was detected only a few times. CDR3 residues: CASSLGDRGSTDTQYF. CDR3 DNA sequence: TGTGCCAGCAGCTTAGGGGACAGGGGGAGCACAGATACGCAGTATTTT. J is TRBJ2-3 and V is TRBV7-9; 11 bases fit TRBD1. The V gene's germline CDR1 is SEHNR and CDR2 FQNEAQ (reference sequence). This CDR3 region has 16 residues. J gave up 0 bases and V 1 base, and 0 bases lay outside the gene matches.

This clonotype was observed a few times. The CDR3 protein is CASSFSLGSSTDTQYF. CDR3 coding DNA: TGTGCCAGCAGTTTCTCTCTGGGTTCTAGCACAGATACGCAGTATTTT. The V and J genes are TRBV12-3 or TRBV12-4 and TRBJ2-3; D remains ambiguous. V lost 3 bases to trimming and J lost 0 bases, with 13 bases between them. The CDR3 contains 16 residues.

This clonotype was seen only a few times. The J gene is TRBJ1-4, the V gene TRBV6-5, with 9 bases lining up with TRBD1. Unmatched junction bases numbered 7, after V lost 0 bases and J lost 8 bases. The CDR3 sequence is 16 residues long. Germline CDR1 is MNHEY and CDR2 is SVGAGI. The CDR3 DNA sequence: TGTGCCAGCAGTTACTCGAGGGGACAGGGAGGCGAAAAACTGTTTTTT. Protein sequence: CASSYSRGQGGEKLFF.

This clonotype was detected only a few times. The chain is built from TRBV25-1 and TRBJ2-2, with TRBD2 identical over 10 bases. The CDR3 has 14 amino acids. V lost 6 bases to trimming and J lost 4 bases; unmatched junction nucleotides: 2. Germline V gene data show CDR1 as MGHDK and CDR2 as SYGVNS. The CDR3 DNA is TGTGCCAGCAGGACTAGCGGGTTCACCGGGGAGCTGTTTTTT. Its translation: CASRTSGFTGELFF. The whole variable domain, filled in from reference TRBV25-1 and TRBJ2-2, reads EADIYQTPRYLVIGTGKKITLECSQTMGHDKMYWYQQDPGMELHLIHYSYGVNSTEKGDLSSESTVSRIRTEHFPLTLESARPSHTSQYLCASRTSGFTGELFFGEGSRLTVL.

This clonotype was picked up one time. This chain joins TRBV5-6 and TRBJ1-2; D call uncertain. Trimming pared 2 bases from V and 3 bases from J, leaving 11 bases between. CDR1 SGHDT and CDR2 YYEEEE come from the germline V gene. The CDR3 length is 14 residues. CDR3 nucleotides: TGTGCCAGCAGCTTCTTACTGCGGGACTATGGCTACACCTTC. The encoded protein is CASSFLLRDYGYTF.

In its sample, this clonotype was seen a few times. The chain employs TRBV27 and TRBJ2-7; weak D call: TRBD2 (5 bases). Trimming shortened V by 5 bases and J by 3 bases, and 11 bases separated the two germline ends. CDR1 MNHEY and CDR2 SMNVEV come from the germline V gene (reference sequence). The CDR3 extends over 13 amino acids. For the CDR3, the DNA is TGTGCCAGCAGTCACGGACGGGACTACGAGCAGTACTTC. Translation: CASSHGRDYEQYF.

The rearrangement uses TRBV7-9 and TRBJ2-5; D not certain. The length of the CDR3 is 12 residues. Germline V gene lookup returns CDR1 SEHNR and CDR2 FQNEAQ (reference sequence). Trimming took off 4 bases at V and 4 bases at J, with 7 bases between the two ends. The CDR3 sequence: CASSSVRETQYF. The CDR3, as DNA: TGTGCCAGCAGCTCCGTGCGAGAGACCCAGTACTTC.

The V and J genes are TRBV6-5 and TRBJ1-2; no definite D call. V gave up 4 bases and J gave up 5 bases, with 11 bases separating them. The CDR3 consists of 13 residues. Looked up from germline, CDR1 is MNHEY and CDR2 is SVGAGI. CDR3 coding DNA: TGTGCCAGCAGTTCGTCGACGGTTTATGGCTACACCTTC. Amino acids: CASSSSTVYGYTF.

This clonotype was picked up a small number of times. One end of the junction is discordant with germline, which a read error may explain. The chain has TRBV7-9 and TRBJ2-5; 10 bases align to TRBD1. Germline CDR1 SEHNR, CDR2 FQNEAQ (reference sequence). The CDR3 extends over 14 amino acids. The DNA of the CDR3 is TGTGCCAGCAGCTTCATCGGGACAGGGGAACTCACTTTATTC. Translated, it gives CASSFIGTGELTLF.

This clonotype was seen more than once but under ten times. The chain couples TRBV5-6 to TRBJ2-3; TRBD1 aligns across 7 bases. Germline V gene data show CDR1 as SGHDT and CDR2 as YYEEEE. The V segment lost 5 bases and the J segment 5 bases; nucleotides outside the gene matches: 8. The CDR3 is 14 residues long. CDR3 DNA sequence: TGTGCCAGCAGTCGTAGGGGGCAGGGAGATACGCAGTATTTT. This gives the protein CASSRRGQGDTQYF.

This rearrangement joins TRBV24-1 to TRBJ2-3; D unresolved. CDR1 KGHDR and CDR2 SFDVKD come from the germline V gene. The CDR3 contains 14 residues. The V gene lost 4 bases and the J gene lost 1 base, with 8 bases spanning the gap. The CDR3 region has the DNA TGTGCCACCAGTGACCCAGATGGCACAGATACGCAGTATTTT. Protein: CATSDPDGTDTQYF.

The chain couples TRBV10-3 to TRBJ2-7, with a tentative D call TRBD2 (5 bases). Per the germline V gene, CDR1 is ENHRY and CDR2 is SYGVKD. Trimming pared 6 bases from V and 2 bases from J, leaving 11 bases between. The length of the CDR3 is 13 residues. The CDR3, as DNA: TGTGCCATCAGCTCGGACTGGGCCTACGAGCAGTACTTC. Protein: CAISSDWAYEQYF.

The chain links TRBV5-1 to TRBJ1-3, with TRBD1 as a possible D gene (5 bases). The germline V and J ends were trimmed by 2 bases and 0 bases, with 12 bases remaining between them. Germline values: CDR1 SGHRS, CDR2 YFSETQ. The CDR3 runs 16 residues. The CDR3 loop reads CASSFGHPSSGNTIYF. CDR3 coding DNA: TGCGCCAGCAGCTTTGGACATCCCTCCTCTGGAAACACCATATATTTT.

The chain couples TRBV20-1 to TRBJ1-5, with 7 bases that match TRBD1. V was clipped by 6 bases and J by 0 bases; unmatched bases: 8. Germline V gene lookup returns CDR1 DFQATT and CDR2 SNEGSKA (reference sequence). This CDR3 has 15 amino acids. The CDR3: CSASRQGGSNQPQHF. The CDR3 DNA reads TGCAGTGCGTCCAGACAGGGAGGTAGCAATCAGCCCCAGCATTTT.

DNA for the CDR3: TGTGCCAGCAGCTTCCTAGGCGGGGGGGCAGGAGATACGCAGTATTTT. It translates to CASSFLGGGAGDTQYF. V gene TRBV7-9 combines with J gene TRBJ2-3; 9 bases match TRBD2. Germline V gene data show CDR1 as SEHNR and CDR2 as FQNEAQ (reference sequence). This CDR3 spans 16 amino acids. The J segment lost 5 bases and the V segment lost 3 bases, leaving 9 bases of the junction unmatched.

This clonotype came up a few times. The V and J genes are TRBV15 and TRBJ2-3, with D tentatively TRBD2 (6 bases). The CDR3 consists of 16 residues. Germline CDR1 and CDR2: LNHNV and YYDKDF (reference sequence). Trimming took 5 bases from V and 0 from J, leaving 15 bases between them. CDR3 sequence (DNA): TGTGCCACCAGCGAAGTTGGGGGGATCAGCACAGATACGCAGTATTTT. It specifies CATSEVGGISTDTQYF.

The genes are TRBV12-3 or TRBV12-4 and TRBJ1-1; D uncertain. The CDR3 extends over 14 amino acids. Trimming stripped 1 base from V and 4 bases from J, with 10 bases between. The CDR3 here is CASSLGGFVTEAFF. As DNA, the CDR3 is TGTGCCAGCAGTTTAGGGGGTTTTGTCACTGAAGCTTTCTTT.